The T cell receptor (beta chain) described here comes from a study of blood T cell repertoires in COVID-19. As for the study in general: The samples span acute and convalescent COVID-19 from the United States, Italy and Spain. PBMCs, B-cell-depleted T cells, or T cells were the source of the cDNA or gDNA that made up the material.

This CDR3 region has 13 residues. CDR1 SQVTM and CDR2 ANQGSEA come from the germline V gene. After removal of 4 bases from V and 6 bases from J, the junction contained 7 bases not matched to a gene. Authors' processing steps: The authors estimated nucleated cell counts from reference gene primer amplification. Sequencing used immunoSEQ multiplex PCR; TCRdb keeps in-frame clones, though not all of them. V and J calls and clone size are copied from that table; D and trimming were computed from the DNA. The data hold some 170,000 clones, with over 75% observed a single time. This TCR was sampled from a man between 60 and 75 years old with active or convalescent COVID-19. J is TRBJ2-3 and V is TRBV29-1; 7 bases agree with TRBD2. Sequencing was done on a sample of peripheral blood. The CDR3 DNA reads TGCAGCGTTGGACGCCGGGGAGGGGATACGCAGTATTTT. Translation: CSVGRRGGDTQYF.